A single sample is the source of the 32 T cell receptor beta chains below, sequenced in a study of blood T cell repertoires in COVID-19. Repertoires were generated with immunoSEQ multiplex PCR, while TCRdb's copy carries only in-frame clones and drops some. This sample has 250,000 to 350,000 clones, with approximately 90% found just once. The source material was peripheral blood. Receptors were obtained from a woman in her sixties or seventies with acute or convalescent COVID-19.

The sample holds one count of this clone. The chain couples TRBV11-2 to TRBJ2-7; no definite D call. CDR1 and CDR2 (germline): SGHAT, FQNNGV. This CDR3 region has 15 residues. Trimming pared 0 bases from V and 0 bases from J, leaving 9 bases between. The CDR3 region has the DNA TGTGCCAGCAGCTTAGATCGGAGCATCTCCTACGAGCAGTACTTC. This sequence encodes CASSLDRSISYEQYF. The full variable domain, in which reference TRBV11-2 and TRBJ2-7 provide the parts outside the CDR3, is EAGVAQSPRYKIIEKRQSVAFWCNPISGHATLYWYQQILGQGPKLLIQFQNNGVVDDSQLPKDRFSAERLKGVDSTLKIQPAKLEDSAVYLCASSLDRSISYEQYFGPGTRLTVT.

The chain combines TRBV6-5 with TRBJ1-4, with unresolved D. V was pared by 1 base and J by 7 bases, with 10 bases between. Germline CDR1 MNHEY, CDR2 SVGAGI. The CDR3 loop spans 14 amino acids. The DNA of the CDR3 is TGTGCCAGCAGTTACTTAGGAGAGAGTGAAAAACTGTTTTTT. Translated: CASSYLGESEKLFF.

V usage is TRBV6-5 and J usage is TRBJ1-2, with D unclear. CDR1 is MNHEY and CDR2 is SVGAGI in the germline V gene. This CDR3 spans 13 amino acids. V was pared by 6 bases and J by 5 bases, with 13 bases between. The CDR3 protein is CASSTGYGYGYTF. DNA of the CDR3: TGTGCCAGCAGCACTGGCTACGGGTATGGCTACACCTTC.

CDR3 residues: CASSLADLLGKQYF. DNA for the CDR3: TGTGCCAGCAGCTTAGCGGATTTGTTGGGCAAGCAGTACTTC. The chain uses TRBV11-2 and TRBJ2-7; D unresolved. From germline, CDR1 is SGHAT and CDR2 FQNNGV. The CDR3 contains 14 residues. Deletions cut 1 base from V and 8 bases from J, with 15 bases between.

The CDR3: CATTPGNNQPQHF. CDR3 nucleotide sequence: TGTGCCACCACCCCGGGAAATAATCAGCCCCAGCATTTT. V and J are TRBV15 and TRBJ1-5; D is unresolved. Germline values: CDR1 LNHNV, CDR2 YYDKDF (reference sequence). This CDR3 spans 13 amino acids. V was cut by 7 bases and J by 4 bases, with 11 bases left in between.

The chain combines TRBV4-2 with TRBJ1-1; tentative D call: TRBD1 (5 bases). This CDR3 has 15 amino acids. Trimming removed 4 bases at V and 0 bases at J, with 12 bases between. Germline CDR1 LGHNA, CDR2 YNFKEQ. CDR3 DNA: TGTGCCAGCAGCCCGAATGGGGCAATGAACACTGAAGCTTTCTTT. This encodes CASSPNGAMNTEAFF.

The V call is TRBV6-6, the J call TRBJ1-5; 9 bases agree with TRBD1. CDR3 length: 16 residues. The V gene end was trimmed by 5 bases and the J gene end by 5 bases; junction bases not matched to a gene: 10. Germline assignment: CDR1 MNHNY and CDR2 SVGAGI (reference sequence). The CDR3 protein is CASSGGQGTGDQPQHF. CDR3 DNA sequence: TGTGCCAGCAGTGGGGGACAGGGAACGGGGGATCAGCCCCAGCATTTT.

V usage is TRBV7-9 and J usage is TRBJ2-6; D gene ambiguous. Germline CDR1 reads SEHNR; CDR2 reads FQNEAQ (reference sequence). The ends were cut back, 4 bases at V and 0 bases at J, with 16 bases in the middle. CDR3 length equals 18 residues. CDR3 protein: CASSSSWAPRSGANVLTF. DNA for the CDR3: TGTGCCAGCAGCTCCTCCTGGGCCCCCCGCTCTGGGGCCAACGTCCTGACTTTC.

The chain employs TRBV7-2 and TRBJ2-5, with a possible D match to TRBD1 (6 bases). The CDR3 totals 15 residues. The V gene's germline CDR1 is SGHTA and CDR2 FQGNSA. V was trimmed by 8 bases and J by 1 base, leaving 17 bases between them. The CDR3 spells CASGPGHQIQETQYF. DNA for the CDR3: TGTGCCAGCGGCCCGGGACACCAAATCCAAGAGACCCAGTACTTC.

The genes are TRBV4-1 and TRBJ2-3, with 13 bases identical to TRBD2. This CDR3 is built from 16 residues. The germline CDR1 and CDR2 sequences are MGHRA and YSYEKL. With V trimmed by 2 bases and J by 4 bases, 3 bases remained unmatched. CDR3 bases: TGCGCCAGCAGCCAAACTAGCGGGAGGGTTCCAGATACGCAGTATTTT. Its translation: CASSQTSGRVPDTQYF.

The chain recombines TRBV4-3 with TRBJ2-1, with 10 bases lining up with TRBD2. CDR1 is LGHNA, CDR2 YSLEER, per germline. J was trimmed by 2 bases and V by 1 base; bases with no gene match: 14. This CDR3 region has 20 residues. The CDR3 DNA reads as TGCGCCAGCAGCCAAGCGTTGTGGCTCCTAGCGGGAGTTACCTACAATGAGCAGTTCTTC. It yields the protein CASSQALWLLAGVTYNEQFF.

The CDR3 protein is CASTTEVGTGHGYTF. The CDR3 DNA reads as TGTGCCAGTACCACTGAGGTCGGGACAGGGCATGGCTACACCTTC. The chain is built from TRBV19 and TRBJ1-2, with TRBD1 identical over 9 bases. In germline, CDR1 is LNHDA, CDR2 SQIVND (reference sequence). J was trimmed by 6 bases and V by 7 bases; bases with no gene match: 12. The CDR3 has 15 residues.

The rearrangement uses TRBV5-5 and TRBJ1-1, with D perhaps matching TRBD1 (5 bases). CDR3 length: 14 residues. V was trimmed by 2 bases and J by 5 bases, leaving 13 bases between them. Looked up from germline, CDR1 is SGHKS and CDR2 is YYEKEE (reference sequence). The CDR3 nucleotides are TGTGCCAGCAGCTTCTCCCTTGGGGGGACTGAAGCTTTCTTT. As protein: CASSFSLGGTEAFF.

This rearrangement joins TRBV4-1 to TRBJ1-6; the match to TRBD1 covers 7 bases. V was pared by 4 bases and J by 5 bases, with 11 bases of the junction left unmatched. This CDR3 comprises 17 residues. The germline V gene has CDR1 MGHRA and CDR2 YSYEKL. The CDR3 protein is CASSRIRGAQDNSPLHF. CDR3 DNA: TGCGCCAGCAGCCGGATCAGGGGGGCGCAGGATAATTCACCCCTCCACTTT.

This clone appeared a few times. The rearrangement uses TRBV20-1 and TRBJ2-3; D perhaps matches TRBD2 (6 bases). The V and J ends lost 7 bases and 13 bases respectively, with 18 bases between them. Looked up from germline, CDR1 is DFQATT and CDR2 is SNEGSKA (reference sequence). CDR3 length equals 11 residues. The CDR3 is CSGRAGTPKYF. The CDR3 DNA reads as TGCAGTGGGAGGGCGGGGACCCCTAAGTATTTT.

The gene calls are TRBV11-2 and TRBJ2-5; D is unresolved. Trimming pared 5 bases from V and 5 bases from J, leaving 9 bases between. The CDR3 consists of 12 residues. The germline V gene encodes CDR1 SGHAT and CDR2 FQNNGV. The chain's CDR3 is CASSRVRETQYF. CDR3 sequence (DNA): TGTGCCAGCAGCCGGGTACGGGAGACCCAGTACTTC.

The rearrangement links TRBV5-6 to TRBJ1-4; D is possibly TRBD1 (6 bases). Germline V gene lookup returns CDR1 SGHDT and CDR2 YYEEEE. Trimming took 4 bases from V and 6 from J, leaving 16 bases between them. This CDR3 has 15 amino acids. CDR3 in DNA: TGTGCCAGCAGCCCCAACACAGGGATTGATGAAAAACTGTTTTTT. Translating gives CASSPNTGIDEKLFF.

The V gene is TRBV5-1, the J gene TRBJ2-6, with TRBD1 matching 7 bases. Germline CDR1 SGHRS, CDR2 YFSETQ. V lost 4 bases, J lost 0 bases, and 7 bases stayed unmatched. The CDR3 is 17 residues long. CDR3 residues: CASSLRQGDSGANVLTF. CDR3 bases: TGCGCCAGCAGCCTACGACAGGGAGACTCTGGGGCCAACGTCCTGACTTTC.

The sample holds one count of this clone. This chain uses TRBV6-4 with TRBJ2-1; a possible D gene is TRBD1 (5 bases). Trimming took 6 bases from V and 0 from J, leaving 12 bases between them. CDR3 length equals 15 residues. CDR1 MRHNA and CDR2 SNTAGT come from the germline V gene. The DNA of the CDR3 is TGTGCCAGCAGCATAGGACACGACTCCTACAATGAGCAGTTCTTC. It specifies CASSIGHDSYNEQFF.

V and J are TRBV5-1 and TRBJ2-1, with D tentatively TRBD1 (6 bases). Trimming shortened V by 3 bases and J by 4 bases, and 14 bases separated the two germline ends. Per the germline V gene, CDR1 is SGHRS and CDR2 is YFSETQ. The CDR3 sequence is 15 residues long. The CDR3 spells CASSSSGTLYNEQFF. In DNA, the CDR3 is TGCGCCAGCAGCTCATCCGGGACACTTTACAATGAGCAGTTCTTC. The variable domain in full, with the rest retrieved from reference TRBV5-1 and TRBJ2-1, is KAGVTQTPRYLIKTRGQQVTLSCSPISGHRSVSWYQQTPGQGLQFLFEYFSETQRNKGNFPGRFSGRQFSNSRSEMNVSTLELGDSALYLCASSSSGTLYNEQFFGPGTRLTVL.

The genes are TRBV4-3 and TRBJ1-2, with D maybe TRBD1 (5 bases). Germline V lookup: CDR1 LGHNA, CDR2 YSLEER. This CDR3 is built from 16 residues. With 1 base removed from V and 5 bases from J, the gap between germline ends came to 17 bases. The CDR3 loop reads CASSQGSGGLLYGYTF. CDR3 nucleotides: TGCGCCAGCAGCCAAGGCAGCGGGGGTTTATTGTATGGCTACACCTTC.

The chain's CDR3 is CASSSTGITTNEKLFF. As DNA, the CDR3 is TGTGCCAGCTCGTCTACAGGGATTACAACTAATGAAAAACTGTTTTTT. The chain carries TRBV18 and TRBJ1-4, with D maybe TRBD1 (6 bases). The length of the CDR3 is 16 residues. Per the germline V gene, CDR1 is KGHSH and CDR2 is LQKENI. Trimming took off 6 bases at V and 0 bases at J, with 14 bases between the two ends.

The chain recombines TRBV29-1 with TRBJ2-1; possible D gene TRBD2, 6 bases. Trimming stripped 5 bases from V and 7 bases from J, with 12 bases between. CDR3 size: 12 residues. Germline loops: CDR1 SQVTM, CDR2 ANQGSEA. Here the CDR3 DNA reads TGCAGCGTTATGAGGGCGGGGAATGAGCAGTTCTTC. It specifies CSVMRAGNEQFF.

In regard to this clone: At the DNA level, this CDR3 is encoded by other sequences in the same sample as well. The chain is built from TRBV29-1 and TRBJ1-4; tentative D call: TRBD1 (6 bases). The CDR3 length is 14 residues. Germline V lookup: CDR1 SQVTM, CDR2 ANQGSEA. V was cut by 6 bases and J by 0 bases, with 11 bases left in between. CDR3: CSVGGGATNEKLFF. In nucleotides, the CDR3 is TGCAGCGTGGGGGGGGGCGCAACTAATGAAAAACTGTTTTTT.

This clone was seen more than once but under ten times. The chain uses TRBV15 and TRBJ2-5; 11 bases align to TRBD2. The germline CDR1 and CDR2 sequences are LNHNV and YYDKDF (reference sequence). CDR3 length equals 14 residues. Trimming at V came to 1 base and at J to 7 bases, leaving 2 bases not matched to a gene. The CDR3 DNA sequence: TGTGCCACCAGCAGAGCCCTAGCGGGAGGGACCCAGTACTTC. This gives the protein CATSRALAGGTQYF. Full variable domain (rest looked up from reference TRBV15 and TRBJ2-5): DAMVIQNPRYQVTQFGKPVTLSCSQTLNHNVMYWYQQKSSQAPKLLFHYYDKDFNNEADTPDNFQSRRPNTSFCFLDIRSPGLGDTAMYLCATSRALAGGTQYFGPGTRLLVL.

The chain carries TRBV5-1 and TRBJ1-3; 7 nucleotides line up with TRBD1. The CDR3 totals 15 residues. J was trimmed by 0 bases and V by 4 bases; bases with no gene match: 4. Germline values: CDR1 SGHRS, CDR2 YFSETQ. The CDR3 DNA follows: TGCGCCAGCAGCGAGGGACAGAGCTCTGGAAACACCATATATTTT. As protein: CASSEGQSSGNTIYF.

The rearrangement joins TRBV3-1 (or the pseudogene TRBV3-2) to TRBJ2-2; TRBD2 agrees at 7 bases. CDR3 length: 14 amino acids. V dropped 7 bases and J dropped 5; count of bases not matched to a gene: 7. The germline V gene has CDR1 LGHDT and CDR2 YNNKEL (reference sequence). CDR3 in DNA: TGTGCCAGCATGCGCGGGGGTGGAACCGGGGAGCTGTTTTTT. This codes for CASMRGGGTGELFF.

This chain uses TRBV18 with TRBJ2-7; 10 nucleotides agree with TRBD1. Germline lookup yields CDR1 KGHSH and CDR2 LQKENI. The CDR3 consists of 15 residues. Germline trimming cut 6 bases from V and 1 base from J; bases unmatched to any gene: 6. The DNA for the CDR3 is TGTGCCAGCTCTCGTGGGACAGGGGATTCCTACGAGCAGTACTTC. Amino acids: CASSRGTGDSYEQYF. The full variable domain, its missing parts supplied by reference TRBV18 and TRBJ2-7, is NAGVMQNPRHLVRRRGQEARLRCSPMKGHSHVYWYRQLPEEGLKFMVYLQKENIIDESGMPKERFSAEFPKEGPSILRIQQVVRGDSAAYFCASSRGTGDSYEQYFGPGTRLTVT.

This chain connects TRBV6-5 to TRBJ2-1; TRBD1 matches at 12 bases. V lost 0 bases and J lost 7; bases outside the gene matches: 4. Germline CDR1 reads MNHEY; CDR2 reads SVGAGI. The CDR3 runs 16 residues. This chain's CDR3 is CASSYSGQGAHNEQFF. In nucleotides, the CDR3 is TGTGCCAGCAGTTACTCGGGACAGGGGGCCCATAATGAGCAGTTCTTC.

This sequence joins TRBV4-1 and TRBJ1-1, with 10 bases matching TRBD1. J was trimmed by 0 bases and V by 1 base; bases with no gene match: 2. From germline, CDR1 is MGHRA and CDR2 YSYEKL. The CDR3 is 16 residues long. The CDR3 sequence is CASSQGQGALNTEAFF. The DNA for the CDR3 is TGCGCCAGCAGCCAAGGACAGGGGGCATTGAACACTGAAGCTTTCTTT.

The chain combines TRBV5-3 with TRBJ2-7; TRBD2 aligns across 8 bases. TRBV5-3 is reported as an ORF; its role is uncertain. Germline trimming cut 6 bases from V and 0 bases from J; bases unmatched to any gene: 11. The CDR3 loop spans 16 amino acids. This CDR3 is CARTLVAGYDSYEQYF. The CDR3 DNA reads TGTGCCAGAACTTTGGTAGCGGGATACGACTCCTACGAGCAGTACTTC.

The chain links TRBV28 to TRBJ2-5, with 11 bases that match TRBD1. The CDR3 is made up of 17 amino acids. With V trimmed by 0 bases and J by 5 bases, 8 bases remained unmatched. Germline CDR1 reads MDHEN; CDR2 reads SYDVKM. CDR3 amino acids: CASSLCTGQGACETQYF. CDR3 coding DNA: TGTGCCAGCAGTTTATGCACTGGACAGGGGGCTTGTGAGACCCAGTACTTC.